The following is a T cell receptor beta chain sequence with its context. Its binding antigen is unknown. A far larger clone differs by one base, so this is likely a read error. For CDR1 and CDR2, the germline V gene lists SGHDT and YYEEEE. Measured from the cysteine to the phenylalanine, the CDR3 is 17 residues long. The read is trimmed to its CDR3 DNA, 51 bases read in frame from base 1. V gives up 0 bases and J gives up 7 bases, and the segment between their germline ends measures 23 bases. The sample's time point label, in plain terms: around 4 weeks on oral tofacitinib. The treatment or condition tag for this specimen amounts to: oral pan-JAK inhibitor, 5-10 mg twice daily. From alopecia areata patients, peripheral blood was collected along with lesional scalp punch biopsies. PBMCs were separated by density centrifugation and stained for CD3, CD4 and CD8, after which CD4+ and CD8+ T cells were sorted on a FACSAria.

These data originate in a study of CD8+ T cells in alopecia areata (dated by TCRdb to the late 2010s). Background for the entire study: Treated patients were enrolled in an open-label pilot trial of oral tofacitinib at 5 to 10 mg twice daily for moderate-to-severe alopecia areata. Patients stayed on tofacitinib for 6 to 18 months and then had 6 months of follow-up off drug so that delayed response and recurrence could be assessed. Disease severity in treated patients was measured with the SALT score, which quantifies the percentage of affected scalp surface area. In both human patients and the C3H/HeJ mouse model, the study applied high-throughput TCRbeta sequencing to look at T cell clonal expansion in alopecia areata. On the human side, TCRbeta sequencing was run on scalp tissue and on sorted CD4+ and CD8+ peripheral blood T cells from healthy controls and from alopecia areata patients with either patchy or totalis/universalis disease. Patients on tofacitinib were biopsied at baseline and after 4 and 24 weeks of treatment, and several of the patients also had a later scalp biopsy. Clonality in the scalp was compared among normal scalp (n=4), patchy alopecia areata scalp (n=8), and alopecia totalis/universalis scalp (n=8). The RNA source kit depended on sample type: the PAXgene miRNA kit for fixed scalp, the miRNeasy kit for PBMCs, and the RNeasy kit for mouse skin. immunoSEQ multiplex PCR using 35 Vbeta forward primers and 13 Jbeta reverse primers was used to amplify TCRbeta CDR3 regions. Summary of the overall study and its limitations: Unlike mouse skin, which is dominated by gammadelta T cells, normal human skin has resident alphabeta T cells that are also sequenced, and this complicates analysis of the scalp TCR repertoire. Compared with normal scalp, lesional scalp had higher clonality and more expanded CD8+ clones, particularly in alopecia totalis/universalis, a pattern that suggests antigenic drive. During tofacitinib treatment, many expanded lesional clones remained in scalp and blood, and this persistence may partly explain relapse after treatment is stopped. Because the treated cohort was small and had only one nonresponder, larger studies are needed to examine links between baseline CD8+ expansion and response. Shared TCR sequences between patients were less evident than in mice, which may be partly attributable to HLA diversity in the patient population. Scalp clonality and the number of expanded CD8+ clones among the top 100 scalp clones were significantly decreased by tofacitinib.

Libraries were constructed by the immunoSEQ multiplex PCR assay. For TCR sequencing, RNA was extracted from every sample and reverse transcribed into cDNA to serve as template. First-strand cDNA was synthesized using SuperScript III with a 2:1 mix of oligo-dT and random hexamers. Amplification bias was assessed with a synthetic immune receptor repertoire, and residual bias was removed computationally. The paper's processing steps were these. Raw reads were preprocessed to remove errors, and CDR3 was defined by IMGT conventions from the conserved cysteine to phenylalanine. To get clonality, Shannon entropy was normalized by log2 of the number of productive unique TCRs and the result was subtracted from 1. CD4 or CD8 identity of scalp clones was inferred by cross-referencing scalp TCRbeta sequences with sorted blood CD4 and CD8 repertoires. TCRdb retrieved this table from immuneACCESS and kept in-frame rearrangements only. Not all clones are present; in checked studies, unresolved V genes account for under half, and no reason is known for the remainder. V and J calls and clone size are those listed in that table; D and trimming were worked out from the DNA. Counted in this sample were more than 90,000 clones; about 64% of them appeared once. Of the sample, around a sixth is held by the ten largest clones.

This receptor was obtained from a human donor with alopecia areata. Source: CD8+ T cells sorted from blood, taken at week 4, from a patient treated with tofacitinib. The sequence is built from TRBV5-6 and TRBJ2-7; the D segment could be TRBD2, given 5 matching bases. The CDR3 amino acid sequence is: CASSLARSRVKYNEQYF. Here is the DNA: TGTGCCAGCAGCTTGGCCAGATCGCGGGTTAAATACAATGAGCAGTACTTC.